This T cell receptor (beta chain) was recorded in a study of cytomegalovirus exposure and HLA in healthy donors. Clones were read by immunoSEQ multiplex PCR, and TCRdb kept only the in-frame ones, dropping some. The sample includes approximately 60,000 clones, roughly 94% of them seen just once. Material: PBMCs. The sequence derives from a woman between 18 and 29 years old in good health and CMV-seropositive.

CDR3 amino acids: CARSYIQGMFTEAFF. The DNA of the CDR3 is TGTGCCAGAAGCTATATACAGGGTATGTTCACTGAAGCTTTCTTT. The chain combines TRBV5-3 with TRBJ1-1; the D gene is possibly TRBD1 (6 bases). TRBV5-3 has ORF status, its function being uncertain. CDR3 length equals 15 residues. The V and J ends lost 3 bases and 4 bases respectively, with 16 bases between them.